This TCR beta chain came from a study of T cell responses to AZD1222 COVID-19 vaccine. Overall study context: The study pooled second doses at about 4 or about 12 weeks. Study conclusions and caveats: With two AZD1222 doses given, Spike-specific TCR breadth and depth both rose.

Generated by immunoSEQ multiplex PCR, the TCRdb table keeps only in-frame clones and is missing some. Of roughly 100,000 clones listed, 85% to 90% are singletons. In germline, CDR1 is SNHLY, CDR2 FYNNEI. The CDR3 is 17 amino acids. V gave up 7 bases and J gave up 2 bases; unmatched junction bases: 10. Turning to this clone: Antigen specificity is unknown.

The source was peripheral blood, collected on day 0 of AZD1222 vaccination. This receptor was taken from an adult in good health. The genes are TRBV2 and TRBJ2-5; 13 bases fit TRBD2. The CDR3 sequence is CASTGTSGIGGQETQYF. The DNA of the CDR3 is TGTGCCAGCACCGGGACTAGCGGGATAGGTGGGCAAGAGACCCAGTACTTC.